This TCR beta chain was observed in a study of tumor and adjacent non-tumor tissue in lung cancer. Germline V gene lookup returns CDR1 SGHDN and CDR2 FVKESK. V was clipped by 6 bases and J by 7 bases, with 13 bases between them. The CDR3 spans 13 residues. Broader study findings: Normal lung showed higher cumulative top 100 clone frequency than tumor.

Notes on this clonotype: Its specificity is not known.

TCRbeta libraries were built with three rounds of nested PCR, modified from ARM-PCR. TCRdb reprocessed the multiplex PCR reads with MiXCR, giving one entry per CDR3 protein. This sample yields 43,000 or so distinct CDR3 sequences, of which roughly 60% are seen a single time; about 48% belongs to the top ten. RNA was extracted from bulk tissue without any cell sorting. This non-tumor lung sample came from over 3 cm beyond the tumor edge. This chain connects TRBV14 to TRBJ2-1, with D perhaps TRBD1 (5 bases). The sequenced sample consisted of distant non-tumor lung tissue. This receptor was taken from a man between 50 and 59 years old with non-small cell lung cancer. DNA for the CDR3: TGTGCCAGCAGTCACCAGACAGTAAATGAGCAGTTCTTC. Its protein product is CASSHQTVNEQFF.